This TCR beta chain was identified in a study of blood T cell repertoires in COVID-19. The repertoire was sequenced with immunoSEQ multiplex PCR; TCRdb's copy has only in-frame clones and lacks some. The profile shows 130,000 to 150,000 clones, around 90% of them singletons. Germline lookup yields CDR1 MNHNS and CDR2 SASEGT. V lost 2 bases, J lost 3 bases, and 8 bases lay in between. The CDR3 is 15 residues long. The origin of this receptor is a woman aged 45-59 years with acute or convalescent COVID-19. Sequencing input: peripheral blood. The V gene is TRBV6-1, the J gene TRBJ1-6; D gene unclear. CDR3 sequence reads: CASSEPGNYNSPLHF. The CDR3, as DNA: TGTGCCAGCAGTGAACCCGGGAACTATAATTCACCCCTCCACTTT.